These T cell receptor beta chains were read from a single sample in a study of radiation and T cells in renal cell carcinoma. Only in-frame clones appear in the TCRdb table, and some are missing; sequencing was by immunoSEQ multiplex PCR. The repertoire consists of approximately 79,000 clones, with over 80% occurring once and the leading ten covering less than 7%. Sequences were derived from blood, sampled from a patient whose treatment included radiotherapy and nephrectomy. These receptor sequences come from a man aged 55 to 70 with renal cell carcinoma. The CDR3 runs from the conserved cysteine through the conserved F or W. The D gene is left open where the match is weak. Clone size, where shown, is once, few, many, or a class for clones that have expanded.

DNA: TGTGCCAGCAGTGACCCCGCCGGGACAGGGTCATACGAGCAGTACTTC; CDR3: CASSDPAGTGSYEQYF; J: TRBJ2-7; D: TRBD1; V: TRBV27; size: once
DNA: TGCGCCAGCAGCTCCCGGACAGGGAACAATGAGCAGTTCTTC; CDR3: CASSSRTGNNEQFF; J: TRBJ2-1; D: TRBD1; V: TRBV5-1; size: NA
DNA: TGTGCCAGCGCACAGTCCTACGAGCAGTACTTC; CDR3: CASAQSYEQYF; J: TRBJ2-7; D: NA; V: TRBV28; size: NA
DNA: TGCAGCGTTCGCCCGGCGCGTTCGTCGGATACGCAGTATTTT; CDR3: CSVRPARSSDTQYF; J: TRBJ2-3; D: NA; V: TRBV29-1; size: NA
DNA: TGTGCCTGGAGCGACGCCTACACTGAAGCTTTCTTT; CDR3: CAWSDAYTEAFF; J: TRBJ1-1; D: NA; V: TRBV30; size: NA
DNA: TGTGCCATCAGTGAAAGCCACGAGCAGTACTTC; CDR3: CAISESHEQYF; J: TRBJ2-7; D: NA; V: TRBV10-3; size: NA
DNA: TGTGCCAGCAGCTTGGACACCTTAGATACGCAGTATTTT; CDR3: CASSLDTLDTQYF; J: TRBJ2-3; D: NA; V: TRBV7-2; size: NA
DNA: TGTGCCAGCAGCTCACAGGGTAGAGGCTACACCTTC; CDR3: CASSSQGRGYTF; J: TRBJ1-2; D: NA; V: TRBV6-6; size: NA
DNA: TGTGCCTGGGGGTGGAACACTGAAGCTTTCTTT; CDR3: CAWGWNTEAFF; J: TRBJ1-1; D: NA; V: TRBV30; size: NA
DNA: TGTGCCAGCAGATCATCGTCCGCTAACTATGGCTACACCTTC; CDR3: CASRSSSANYGYTF; J: TRBJ1-2; D: NA; V: TRBV2; size: few
DNA: TGTGCCAGCAGTTTTTCTAGACAGGGCCCTGAAGCTTTCTTT; CDR3: CASSFSRQGPEAFF; J: TRBJ1-1; D: TRBD1; V: TRBV27; size: few
DNA: TGTGCCAGCAGCCAAGATCCCCCCGGGACAGGGAGAGAAAAACTGTTTTTT; CDR3: CASSQDPPGTGREKLFF; J: TRBJ1-4; D: TRBD1; V: TRBV14; size: NA
DNA: TGTGCCAGCAGCGGAGTAGCGGTGTCGGATACGCAGTATTTT; CDR3: CASSGVAVSDTQYF; J: TRBJ2-3; D: NA; V: TRBV11-2; size: few
DNA: TGTGCCAGCACGGGGGGTACAGATACGCAGTATTTT; CDR3: CASTGGTDTQYF; J: TRBJ2-3; D: TRBD2; V: TRBV28; size: NA
DNA: TGTGCCAGCAGTCTATATTTAGAGGGGACTCGTGGAAACACCATATATTTT; CDR3: CASSLYLEGTRGNTIYF; J: TRBJ1-3; D: NA; V: TRBV28; size: NA
DNA: TGTGCCAGCAGTTTATCAGGGGGTTCCTACGAGCAGTACTTC; CDR3: CASSLSGGSYEQYF; J: TRBJ2-7; D: NA; V: TRBV27; size: NA
DNA: TGTGCCAGCAGCCTTGGGACAGTTGAAGCTTTCTTT; CDR3: CASSLGTVEAFF; J: TRBJ1-1; D: TRBD1; V: TRBV11-2; size: NA
DNA: TGTGCCAGCTCACCCCTGACTAGCGGGAGGAACACAGATACGCAGTATTTT; CDR3: CASSPLTSGRNTDTQYF; J: TRBJ2-3; D: TRBD2; V: TRBV18; size: once
DNA: TGTGCCAGCAGCTTAGGGCAGGATCGCTACTACGAGCAGTACTTC; CDR3: CASSLGQDRYYEQYF; J: TRBJ2-7; D: NA; V: TRBV11-1; size: NA
DNA: TGTGCCAGCAGAGGGGAGGCAGATACGCAGTATTTT; CDR3: CASRGEADTQYF; J: TRBJ2-3; D: NA; V: TRBV6-1; size: NA
DNA: TGTGCCAGTAGTATAGGATTCCAGCCCCAGCATTTT; CDR3: CASSIGFQPQHF; J: TRBJ1-5; D: NA; V: TRBV19; size: NA
DNA: TGTGCCATCAGCCCGACAGGGGGCACCTACAATGAGCAGTTCTTC; CDR3: CAISPTGGTYNEQFF; J: TRBJ2-1; D: TRBD1; V: TRBV10-3; size: NA
DNA: TGTGCCAGCAGCTTAGTGGTCAGCCAAGAGACCCAGTACTTC; CDR3: CASSLVVSQETQYF; J: TRBJ2-5; D: NA; V: TRBV11-2; size: NA
DNA: TGTGCCAGCAGTGCCTACACAGATACGCAGTATTTT; CDR3: CASSAYTDTQYF; J: TRBJ2-3; D: NA; V: TRBV6-1; size: NA
DNA: TGTGCCAGCAGTGAAACCACCCCTTATGAAAAACTGTTTTTT; CDR3: CASSETTPYEKLFF; J: TRBJ1-4; D: NA; V: TRBV6-1; size: few
DNA: TGTGCCAGCAGCCTCACCACGACCCAGTACTTC; CDR3: CASSLTTTQYF; J: TRBJ2-5; D: NA; V: TRBV14; size: NA
DNA: TGCGCCAGCAGAATAGGACAGAACACCGGGGAGCTGTTTTTT; CDR3: CASRIGQNTGELFF; J: TRBJ2-2; D: NA; V: TRBV4-3; size: NA
DNA: TGTGCCAGCACCTCAGGGGGCCGCTATGGCTACACCTTC; CDR3: CASTSGGRYGYTF; J: TRBJ1-2; D: TRBD1; V: TRBV27; size: once
DNA: TGTGCCAGCAGCTCGAGGGACAGGGACGACTACACCTTC; CDR3: CASSSRDRDDYTF; J: TRBJ1-2; D: TRBD1; V: TRBV5-4; size: NA
DNA: TGTGCCAGCAGCTTAGAAGCAGGGGGAGGGGGGACTGAAGCTTTCTTT; CDR3: CASSLEAGGGGTEAFF; J: TRBJ1-1; D: TRBD1; V: TRBV7-2; size: NA
DNA: TGTGCCAGCAGCTTATTAGGGGAAGGCGACGAGCAGTACTTC; CDR3: CASSLLGEGDEQYF; J: TRBJ2-7; D: NA; V: TRBV7-8; size: once
DNA: TGTGCCAGCAGTAGGCTAGCGGGAGGTGGAAATGAGCAGTTCTTC; CDR3: CASSRLAGGGNEQFF; J: TRBJ2-1; D: TRBD2; V: TRBV6-4; size: NA
DNA: TGCAGTGGGGGACGTCCCTACGAGCAGTACTTC; CDR3: CSGGRPYEQYF; J: TRBJ2-7; D: NA; V: TRBV20-1; size: NA
DNA: TGCGCCAGCAGCCCGGGGACTAGCGGGAGCTACGAGCAGTACTTC; CDR3: CASSPGTSGSYEQYF; J: TRBJ2-7; D: TRBD2; V: TRBV4-3; size: once
DNA: TGTGCCAGCAGCTTAAGGGCCCGCGGAACCAACACCGGGGAGCTGTTTTTT; CDR3: CASSLRARGTNTGELFF; J: TRBJ2-2; D: NA; V: TRBV11-3; size: NA
DNA: TGTGCCAGCAGCTTGGACACCAGGAGCTCCTACGAGCAGTACTTC; CDR3: CASSLDTRSSYEQYF; J: TRBJ2-7; D: NA; V: TRBV5-4; size: NA
DNA: TGTGCCAGCAGCCTTAGTGGGGGCGTACACCCCACAGATACGCAGTATTTT; CDR3: CASSLSGGVHPTDTQYF; J: TRBJ2-3; D: NA; V: TRBV9; size: NA
DNA: TGTGCCAGCAGTCAGGTACTCTCCTACAATGAGCAGTTCTTC; CDR3: CASSQVLSYNEQFF; J: TRBJ2-1; D: NA; V: TRBV6-5; size: NA
DNA: TGTGCCAGCAGCTTGGGGGGAGGGAGCTACGAGCAGTACTTC; CDR3: CASSLGGGSYEQYF; J: TRBJ2-7; D: TRBD2; V: TRBV5-8; size: NA
DNA: TGCGCCAGCAGCCCGGGACAGGGAGGAACTAATGAAAAACTGTTTTTT; CDR3: CASSPGQGGTNEKLFF; J: TRBJ1-4; D: TRBD1; V: TRBV5-1; size: NA
DNA: TGTGCCATCACTGAGGACAGGGGCTATGGCTACACCTTC; CDR3: CAITEDRGYGYTF; J: TRBJ1-2; D: TRBD1; V: TRBV10-3; size: NA
DNA: TGTGCCAGCAGTGAACGGACAGGGGCGGCAGATACGCAGTATTTT; CDR3: CASSERTGAADTQYF; J: TRBJ2-3; D: TRBD1; V: TRBV6-1; size: NA
DNA: TGTGCCAGCAGCTTAGCGGGGACAGGGCGGGCCGGGGAGCTGTTTTTT; CDR3: CASSLAGTGRAGELFF; J: TRBJ2-2; D: TRBD1; V: TRBV7-9; size: NA
DNA: TGTGCCAGCATTCCCATTTCAGGGAACACTGAAGCTTTCTTT; CDR3: CASIPISGNTEAFF; J: TRBJ1-1; D: NA; V: TRBV6-1; size: NA
DNA: TGTGCCAGCAGCCCTTCCATCGGGGAGCTGTTTTTT; CDR3: CASSPSIGELFF; J: TRBJ2-2; D: NA; V: TRBV7-2; size: NA
DNA: TGTGCCAGCAGTTTGAATCGCGGGAGGGGGTACGAGCAGTACTTC; CDR3: CASSLNRGRGYEQYF; J: TRBJ2-7; D: TRBD2; V: TRBV27; size: NA
DNA: TGTGCCAGCAGTTTCCAGGGTTATTCACCCCTCCACTTT; CDR3: CASSFQGYSPLHF; J: TRBJ1-6; D: NA; V: TRBV27; size: NA
DNA: TGTGCCAGCAGCTTAGGACAGGGGACCTACGAGCAGTACTTC; CDR3: CASSLGQGTYEQYF; J: TRBJ2-7; D: TRBD1; V: TRBV7-2; size: once
DNA: TGTGCCTGGAGTAAGATGGGAGATGAGCAGTTCTTC; CDR3: CAWSKMGDEQFF; J: TRBJ2-1; D: NA; V: TRBV30; size: NA
DNA: TGTGCCAGCAGCTTGATGGTAGCTCAGTATTTT; CDR3: CASSLMVAQYF; J: TRBJ2-3; D: NA; V: TRBV5-8; size: NA
DNA: TGCGCCAGCAGCTTGGGGACAGTAAGGGGCTACGAGCAGTACTTC; CDR3: CASSLGTVRGYEQYF; J: TRBJ2-7; D: NA; V: TRBV5-1; size: NA
DNA: TGTGCCAGCTCACCCGCAGGGGGGACCTACGAGCAGTACTTC; CDR3: CASSPAGGTYEQYF; J: TRBJ2-7; D: NA; V: TRBV18; size: NA
DNA: TGCGCCAGCAGCCCTAGCGGGAGGGTGGAGACCCAGTACTTC; CDR3: CASSPSGRVETQYF; J: TRBJ2-5; D: TRBD2; V: TRBV4-1; size: NA
DNA: TGTGCCAGCAGTCTCGGACGGAACACTGAAGCTTTCTTT; CDR3: CASSLGRNTEAFF; J: TRBJ1-1; D: NA; V: TRBV6-5; size: few
DNA: TGTGCCAGCATCCAGACTGGGGAGCTGTTTTTT; CDR3: CASIQTGELFF; J: TRBJ2-2; D: NA; V: TRBV7-2; size: NA
DNA: TGTGCCAGCAGTTTGCAGCGGGAGTCGCACGAGCAGTACTTC; CDR3: CASSLQRESHEQYF; J: TRBJ2-7; D: TRBD2; V: TRBV27; size: NA
DNA: TGTGCCGCGGTGGACAGCGATCCCCCCTACGAGCAGTACTTC; CDR3: CAAVDSDPPYEQYF; J: TRBJ2-7; D: NA; V: TRBV27; size: NA
DNA: TGTGCCAGCCGAGAACAGGGAAACACTGAAGCTTTCTTT; CDR3: CASREQGNTEAFF; J: TRBJ1-1; D: NA; V: TRBV28; size: NA